The rows below give T cell receptor beta chains drawn from one sample of a study of blood T cell repertoires in COVID-19. TCRdb keeps only in-frame clones here, not all; method: immunoSEQ multiplex PCR. The sample shows 55,000 to 90,000 clones, roughly nine tenths of them seen only once. What was sequenced was peripheral blood. All receptors come from a woman aged 60 to 75 with acute or convalescent COVID-19. The CDR3 runs from the conserved cysteine through the conserved F or W. The D gene is left open where the match is weak. Not every row has a clone size; where given, it reads once, few, many or a size class.

>TRBD1|TRBV5-3|TRBJ2-7|many
CARSTRTGGYPYEQYF
TGTGCCAGAAGCACCAGGACAGGGGGCTACCCCTACGAGCAGTACTTC
>TRBD2|TRBV4-2|TRBJ2-5|once
CASSPRGSGGEQETQYF
TGTGCCAGCAGCCCTCGGGGGAGCGGGGGGGAACAAGAGACCCAGTACTTC
>NA|TRBV6-5|TRBJ2-7|NA
CASTRGGEQYF
TGTGCCAGCACGCGAGGGGGCGAGCAGTACTTC
>TRBD2|TRBV5-4|TRBJ2-2|NA
CASSEASGALGELFF
TGTGCCAGCAGTGAGGCTAGCGGGGCTCTCGGGGAGCTGTTTTTT
>NA|TRBV5-5|TRBJ1-5|NA
CASSLEGGVIARQPQHF
TGTGCCAGCAGCTTGGAGGGCGGGGTCATCGCAAGGCAGCCCCAGCATTTT
>TRBD1|TRBV28|TRBJ2-2|NA
CASSLDPGTGGTGELFF
TGTGCCAGCAGTTTAGATCCTGGGACAGGGGGCACCGGGGAGCTGTTTTTT
>NA|TRBV2|TRBJ2-3|NA
CASEGETSTDTQYF
TGTGCCAGTGAGGGAGAGACGAGCACAGATACGCAGTATTTT
>TRBD1|TRBV10-1|TRBJ1-1|NA
CASSTRGPSEAFF
TGCGCCAGCAGTACGAGGGGGCCTTCTGAAGCTTTCTTT
>TRBD2|TRBV5-5|TRBJ2-2|NA
CASSGRGRGTGELFF
TGTGCCAGCAGCGGCCGCGGGCGGGGGACCGGGGAGCTGTTTTTT
>NA|TRBV6-6|TRBJ1-1|NA
CASKGGLRDTEAFF
TGTGCCAGCAAAGGAGGCCTTCGCGACACTGAAGCTTTCTTT
>TRBD1|TRBV6-4|TRBJ2-4|NA
CASSLKGAAKNIQYF
TGTGCCAGCAGTTTAAAGGGGGCGGCCAAAAACATTCAGTACTTC
>NA|TRBV19|TRBJ2-1|NA
CASSRLEALSEQFF
TGTGCCAGTAGTAGACTCGAAGCCCTTAGTGAGCAGTTCTTC